This TCR beta chain was identified during a study of cytomegalovirus exposure and HLA in healthy donors. PCR involved 60 Vbeta and 13 Jbeta primers. Sequenced by immunoSEQ multiplex PCR; TCRdb stores in-frame clones only, minus some. This sample yields 75,000 to 100,000 clones, of which around 73% are seen a single time; roughly 3% belongs to the top ten. As regards this clone: The antigen remains undetermined.

The CDR3 consists of 20 residues. CDR1 and CDR2 (germline): SGHVS, FQNEAQ. Germline trimming cut 1 base from V and 0 bases from J; bases unmatched to any gene: 14. Findings of the study overall: It has been reported that TCR beta sequences accurately predicted the HLA-A and HLA-B alleles of most subjects. Under in vitro conditions, three CMV-associated chains were confirmed as specific for CMV antigens. A later analysis, which compared TCR beta chains of equal frequency, found the HLA-associated ones more clonally expanded.

This TCR was recovered from a man in his forties in good health and CMV-seronegative. The V call is TRBV7-8, the J call TRBJ2-5; 10 bases map to TRBD1. The sequenced sample consisted of PBMCs. The CDR3 sequence is CASSLEVGQGRFTYQETQYF. The CDR3 nucleotides are TGTGCCAGCAGCTTAGAGGTGGGACAGGGGCGATTCACGTACCAAGAGACCCAGTACTTC.